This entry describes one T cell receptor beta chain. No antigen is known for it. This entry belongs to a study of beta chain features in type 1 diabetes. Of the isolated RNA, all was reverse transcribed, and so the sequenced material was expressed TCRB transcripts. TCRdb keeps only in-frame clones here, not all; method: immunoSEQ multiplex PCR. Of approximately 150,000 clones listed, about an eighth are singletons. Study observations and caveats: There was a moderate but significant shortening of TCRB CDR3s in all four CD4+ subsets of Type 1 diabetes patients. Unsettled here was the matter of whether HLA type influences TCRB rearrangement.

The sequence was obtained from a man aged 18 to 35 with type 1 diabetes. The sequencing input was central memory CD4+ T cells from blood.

The CDR3 loop is CAWRAGLANTGELFF. The DNA for the CDR3 is TGTGCCTGGAGAGCAGGGTTGGCGAACACCGGGGAGCTGTTTTTT. The chain recombines TRBV30 with TRBJ2-2, with a tentative D call TRBD1 (5 bases). Germline CDR1 is GTSNPN and CDR2 is SVGIG (reference sequence). This CDR3 region has 15 residues. V was shortened by 3 bases and J by 0 bases, with 11 bases between the two germline ends.